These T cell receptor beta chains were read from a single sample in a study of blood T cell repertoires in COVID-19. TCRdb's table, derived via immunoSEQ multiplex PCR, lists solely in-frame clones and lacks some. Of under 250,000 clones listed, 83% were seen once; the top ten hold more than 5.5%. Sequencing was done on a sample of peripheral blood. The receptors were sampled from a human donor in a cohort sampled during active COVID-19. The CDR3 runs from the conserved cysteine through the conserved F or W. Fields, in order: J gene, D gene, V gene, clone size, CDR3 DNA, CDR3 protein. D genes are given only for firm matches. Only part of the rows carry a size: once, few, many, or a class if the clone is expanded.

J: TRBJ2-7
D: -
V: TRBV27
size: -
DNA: TGTGCCAGCACACCAGCCCCAGGGGACCGCTCCTACGAGCAGTACTTC
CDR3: CASTPAPGDRSYEQYF

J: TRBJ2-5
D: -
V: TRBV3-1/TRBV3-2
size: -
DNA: TGTGCCAGCAGCCACCAGGAAGAGACCCAGTACTTC
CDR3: CASSHQEETQYF

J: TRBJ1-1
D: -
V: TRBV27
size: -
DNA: TGTGCCAGCAGTTCCAGGGCAATGAACACTGAAGCTTTCTTT
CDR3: CASSSRAMNTEAFF

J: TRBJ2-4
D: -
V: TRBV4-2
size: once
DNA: TGTGCCAGCAGCCAAGATCAGGGATTGGCCAAAAACATTCAGTACTTC
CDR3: CASSQDQGLAKNIQYF

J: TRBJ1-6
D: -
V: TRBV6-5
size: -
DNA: TGTGCCAGCACCCTGACAGACATGAATTCACCCCTCCACTTT
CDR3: CASTLTDMNSPLHF

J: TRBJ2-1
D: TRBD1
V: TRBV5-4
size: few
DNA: TGTGCCAGCAGCCCCCTTGGGACAGGGGGCAATGAGCAGTTCTTC
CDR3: CASSPLGTGGNEQFF

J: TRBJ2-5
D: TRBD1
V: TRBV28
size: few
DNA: TGTGCCAGCAGGACCGGGACAGGGAGCCTGGGAAACTACTTC
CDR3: CASRTGTGSLGNYF

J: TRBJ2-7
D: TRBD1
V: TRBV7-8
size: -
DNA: TGTGCCAGCAGCTTCAACGGACAGGGGCTGAACGAGCAGTACTTC
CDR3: CASSFNGQGLNEQYF

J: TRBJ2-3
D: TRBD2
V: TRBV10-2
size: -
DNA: TGCGCCCGAAACCCCGAATGGAGCGGGAGTACAGATACGCAGTATTTT
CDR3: CARNPEWSGSTDTQYF

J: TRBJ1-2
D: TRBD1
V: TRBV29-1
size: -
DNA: TGCAGCGTGAGAGCCGGGACAGGACTTAACTATGGCTACACCTTC
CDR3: CSVRAGTGLNYGYTF

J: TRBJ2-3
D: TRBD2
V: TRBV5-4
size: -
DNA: TGTGCCAGCAGCTTGGGTCCCCTAGCGGGGGGAAACACAGATACGCAGTATTTT
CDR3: CASSLGPLAGGNTDTQYF

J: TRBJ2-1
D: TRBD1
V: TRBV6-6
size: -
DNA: TGTGCCAGCAGTTACCCGGACAGGGGCGATGAGCAGTTCTTC
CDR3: CASSYPDRGDEQFF

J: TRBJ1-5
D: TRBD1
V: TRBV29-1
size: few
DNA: TGCAGCGTTGCCACAGGGGGTCAGCCCCAGCATTTT
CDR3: CSVATGGQPQHF

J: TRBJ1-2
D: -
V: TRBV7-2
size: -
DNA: TGTGCCAGCAGCTTAGATGAATATAGGTGGCGGCCTAACTATGGCTACACCTTC
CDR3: CASSLDEYRWRPNYGYTF

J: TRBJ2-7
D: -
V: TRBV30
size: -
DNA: TGTGCCTGGAGCCAAGGGTCGAGGGCCTACGAGCAGTACTTC
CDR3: CAWSQGSRAYEQYF

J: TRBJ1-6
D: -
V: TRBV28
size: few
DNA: TGTGCCAGCAGCCCCGGCGGGATTAATTCACCCCTCCACTTT
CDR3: CASSPGGINSPLHF

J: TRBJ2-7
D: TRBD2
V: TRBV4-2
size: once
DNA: TGTGCCAGCAGCCCCGACACTAGCGGGAGGGGGTACGAGCAGTACTTC
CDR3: CASSPDTSGRGYEQYF

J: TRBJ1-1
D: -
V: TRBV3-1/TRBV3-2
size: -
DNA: TGTGCCAGCAGCCAAAACAGGTTCCTTACTGAAGCTTTCTTT
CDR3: CASSQNRFLTEAFF

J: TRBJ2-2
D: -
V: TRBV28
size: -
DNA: TGTGCCAGCACCCTCGGGAGAAGGGACGGGGAGCTGTTTTTT
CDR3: CASTLGRRDGELFF

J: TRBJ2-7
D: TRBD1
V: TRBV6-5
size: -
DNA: TGTGCCAGCTCCAGGACAGGCTACGAGCAGTACTTC
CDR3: CASSRTGYEQYF

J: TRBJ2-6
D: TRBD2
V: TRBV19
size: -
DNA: TGTGCCAGTAGTATGCGGGGGAACGACCTGACTTTC
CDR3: CASSMRGNDLTF

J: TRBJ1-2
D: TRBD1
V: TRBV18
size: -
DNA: TGTGCCAGCTCTGCAGGGGGTGACTATGGCTACACCTTC
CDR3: CASSAGGDYGYTF

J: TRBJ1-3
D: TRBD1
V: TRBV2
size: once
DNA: TGTGCCAGCAGAAGACAGGGAGGAAACACCATATATTTT
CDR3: CASRRQGGNTIYF

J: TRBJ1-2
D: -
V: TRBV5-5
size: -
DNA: TGTGCCAGCAGTTTGACACCGGGAGCCTCCATGGACGGCTACACCTTC
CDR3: CASSLTPGASMDGYTF

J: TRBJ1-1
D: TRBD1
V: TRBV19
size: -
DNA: TGTGCCAGTAGTATAAGGGGGCTGAACACTGAAGCTTTCTTT
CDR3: CASSIRGLNTEAFF

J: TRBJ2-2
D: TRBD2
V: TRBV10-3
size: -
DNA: TGTGCCATCAGTGGGACTAGCGGGAGATATACCGGGGAGCTGTTTTTT
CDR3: CAISGTSGRYTGELFF

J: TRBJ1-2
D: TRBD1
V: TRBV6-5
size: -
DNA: TGTGCCAGCAGGCGGGACAGGGGCCCTGGTGGCTACACCTTC
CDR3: CASRRDRGPGGYTF

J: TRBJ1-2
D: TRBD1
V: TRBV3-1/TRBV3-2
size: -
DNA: TGTGCCAGCGGGACAGGGGGTGGCTACACCTTC
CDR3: CASGTGGGYTF

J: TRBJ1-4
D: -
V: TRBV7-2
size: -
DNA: TGTGCCAGCAGCTTAGGAGGGAGTGAAAAACTGTTTTTT
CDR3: CASSLGGSEKLFF

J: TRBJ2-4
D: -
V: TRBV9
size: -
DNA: TGTGCCAGCAGTGCCCAGATTTTAGCCAAAAACATTCAGTACTTC
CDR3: CASSAQILAKNIQYF

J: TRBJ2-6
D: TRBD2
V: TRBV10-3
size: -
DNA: TGTGCCATCAGTGAGTCTGGGAGGGCTGGGGCCAACGTCCTGACTTTC
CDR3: CAISESGRAGANVLTF

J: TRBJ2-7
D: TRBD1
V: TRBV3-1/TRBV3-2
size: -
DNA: TGTGCCAGCAGCCTTAGGACAGGGGGCTTCGACGAGCAGTACTTC
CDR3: CASSLRTGGFDEQYF

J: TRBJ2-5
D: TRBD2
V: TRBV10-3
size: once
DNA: TGTGCCATCAGTGACCCGGCGAGCGGGGAGGCAAATCTGGGGCAAGAGACCCAGTACTTC
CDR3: CAISDPASGEANLGQETQYF

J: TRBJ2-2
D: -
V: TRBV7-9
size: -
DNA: TGTGCCAGCAGCAGGGGGGTACACCGGGTGAACACCGGGGAGCTGTTTTTT
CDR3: CASSRGVHRVNTGELFF

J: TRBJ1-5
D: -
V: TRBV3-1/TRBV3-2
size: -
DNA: TGTGCCAGCAGCCAAAGGGGTGGGAGCAATCAGCCCCAGCATTTT
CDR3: CASSQRGGSNQPQHF

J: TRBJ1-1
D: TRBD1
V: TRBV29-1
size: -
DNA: TGCAGCGTTGAACCCGGGACAGGGGGCCTCACTGAAGCTTTCTTT
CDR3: CSVEPGTGGLTEAFF

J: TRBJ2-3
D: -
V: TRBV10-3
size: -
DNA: TGTGCCATCAGTGAGATCGGACAGGATACGCAGTATTTT
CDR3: CAISEIGQDTQYF

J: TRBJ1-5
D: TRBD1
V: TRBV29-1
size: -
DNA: TGCAGCGTTGGAGAGACAGGGGGGGGTCAGCCCCAGCATTTT
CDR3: CSVGETGGGQPQHF

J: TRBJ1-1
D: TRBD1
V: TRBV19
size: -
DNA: TGTGCCAGTAGAACCGGGACAGCGAACACTGAAGCTTTCTTT
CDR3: CASRTGTANTEAFF

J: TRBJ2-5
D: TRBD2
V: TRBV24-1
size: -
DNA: TGTGCCACCACGGTAGCGGGGGCCGAAGAGACCCAGTACTTC
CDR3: CATTVAGAEETQYF

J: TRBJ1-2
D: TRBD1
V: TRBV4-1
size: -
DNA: TGCGCCAGCAGCCAAGGGACAGGGGGCCAGGGCTACACCTTC
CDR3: CASSQGTGGQGYTF

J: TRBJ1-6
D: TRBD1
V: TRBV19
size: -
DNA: TGTGCCAGTAGGAAGGGACAGACAAGCTCCTATAATTCACCCCTCCACTTT
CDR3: CASRKGQTSSYNSPLHF

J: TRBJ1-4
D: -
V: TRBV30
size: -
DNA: TGTGCCTGGAGCTATAGCAGGGTAATCGGTGAAAAACTGTTTTTT
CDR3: CAWSYSRVIGEKLFF

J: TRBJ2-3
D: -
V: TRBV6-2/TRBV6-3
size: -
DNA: TGTGCCAGCAGTTACTCGGATAGCGGCTCCACAGATACGCAGTATTTT
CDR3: CASSYSDSGSTDTQYF

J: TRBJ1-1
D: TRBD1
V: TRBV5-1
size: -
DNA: TGCGCCAGCAGCTTGGGACAGGGGAGAGAAGCTTTCTTT
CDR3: CASSLGQGREAFF

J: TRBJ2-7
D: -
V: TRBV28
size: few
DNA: TGTGCCAGCAGTTATAGCCCGCAGAGGAGGGAACTTTTTGGTTACTCCTACGAGCAGTACTTC
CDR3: CASSYSPQRRELFGYSYEQYF